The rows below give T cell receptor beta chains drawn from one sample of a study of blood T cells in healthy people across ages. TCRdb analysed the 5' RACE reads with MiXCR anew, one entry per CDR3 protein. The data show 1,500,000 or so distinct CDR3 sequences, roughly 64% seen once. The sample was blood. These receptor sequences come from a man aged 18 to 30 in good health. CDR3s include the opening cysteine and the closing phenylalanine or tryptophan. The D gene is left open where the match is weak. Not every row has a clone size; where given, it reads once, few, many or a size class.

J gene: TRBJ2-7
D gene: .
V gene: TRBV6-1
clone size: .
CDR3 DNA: TGTGCCAGCAGTGAACCGGGACGCCGTAGGGGTTACGAGCAGTACTTC
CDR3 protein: CASSEPGRRRGYEQYF

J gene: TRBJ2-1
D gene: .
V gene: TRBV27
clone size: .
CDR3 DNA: TGTGCCAGCGGCCAAGAGACCCAGTTCTTC
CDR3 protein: CASGQETQFF

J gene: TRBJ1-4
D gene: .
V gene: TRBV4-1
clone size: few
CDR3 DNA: TGCGCCAGCAGCCCGCTGGCAGGGCTTATAAAACTGTTTTTT
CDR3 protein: CASSPLAGLIKLFF

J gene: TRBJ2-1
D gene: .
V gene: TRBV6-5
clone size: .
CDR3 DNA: TGTGCCAGCAGTTACGGGCGGAGCATCTACAATGAGCAGTTCTTC
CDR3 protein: CASSYGRSIYNEQFF

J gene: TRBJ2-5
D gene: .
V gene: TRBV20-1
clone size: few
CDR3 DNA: TGCAGTGCTAGGCGGATAAAAGAGACCCAGTACTTC
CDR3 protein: CSARRIKETQYF

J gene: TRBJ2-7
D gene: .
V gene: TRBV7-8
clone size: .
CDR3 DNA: TGTGCCAGCAGCTTAGCGAACCAACTCAGCTCCTACGAGCAGTACTTC
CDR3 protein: CASSLANQLSSYEQYF

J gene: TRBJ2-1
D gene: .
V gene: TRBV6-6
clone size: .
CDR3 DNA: TGTGCCAGCAGTTACGGCAGGGGACCCAATGAGCAGTTCTTC
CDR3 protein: CASSYGRGPNEQFF

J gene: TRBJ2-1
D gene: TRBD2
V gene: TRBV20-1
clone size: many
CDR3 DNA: TGCAGTGCTAGATCCTCCGGGACTAGCTCCTACAATGAGCAGTTCTTC
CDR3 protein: CSARSSGTSSYNEQFF

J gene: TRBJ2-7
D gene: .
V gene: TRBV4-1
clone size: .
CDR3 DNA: TGCGCCAGCAGCCAAGAAAAGGGTTACGAGCAGTACTTC
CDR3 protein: CASSQEKGYEQYF

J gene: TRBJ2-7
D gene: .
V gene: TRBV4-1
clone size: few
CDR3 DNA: TGCGCCAGCAGCCAAGATCCCGGGGGCGGCTACGAGCAGTACTTC
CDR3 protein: CASSQDPGGGYEQYF

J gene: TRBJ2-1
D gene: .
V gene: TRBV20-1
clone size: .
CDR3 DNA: TGCAGTGCTAGAAGTGGCGGGGGCTCCAATGAGCAGTTCTTC
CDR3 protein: CSARSGGGSNEQFF

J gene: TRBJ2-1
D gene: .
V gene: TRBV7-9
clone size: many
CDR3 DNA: TGTGCCAGCAGTTTAGGATGGGGTGAGCAGTTCTTC
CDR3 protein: CASSLGWGEQFF

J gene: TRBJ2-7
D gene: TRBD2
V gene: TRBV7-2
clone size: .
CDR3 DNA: TGTGCCAGCAGCACCTCGCCGGGGGGCTACGAGCAGTACTTC
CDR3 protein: CASSTSPGGYEQYF

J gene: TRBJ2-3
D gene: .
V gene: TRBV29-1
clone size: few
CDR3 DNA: TGCAGCGTTGAAGGAACAGAGCTCAGCACAGATACGCAGTATTTT
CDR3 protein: CSVEGTELSTDTQYF

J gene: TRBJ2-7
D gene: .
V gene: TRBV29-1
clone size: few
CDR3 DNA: TGCAGCGTTGAAGGAGACAGCGAGAGCTCCTACGAGCAGTACTTC
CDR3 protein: CSVEGDSESSYEQYF

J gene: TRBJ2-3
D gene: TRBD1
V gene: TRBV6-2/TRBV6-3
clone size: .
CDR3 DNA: TGTGCCAGCAGTCAAGGCCCCGACAGGGGCACAGATACGCAGTATTTT
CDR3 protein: CASSQGPDRGTDTQYF

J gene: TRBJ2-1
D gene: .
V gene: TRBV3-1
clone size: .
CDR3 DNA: TGTGCCAGCAGCCAAGATCCTAGCGCGGGTGAGCAGTTCTTC
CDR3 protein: CASSQDPSAGEQFF

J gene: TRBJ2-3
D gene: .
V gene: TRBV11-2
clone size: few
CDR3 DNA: TGTGCCAGCAGCCCACAGCATACGCAGTATTTT
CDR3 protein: CASSPQHTQYF

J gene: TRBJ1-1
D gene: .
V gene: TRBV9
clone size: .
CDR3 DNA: TGTGCCAGCGGACCAGGTGGCGATATCACTGAAGCTTTCTTT
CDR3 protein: CASGPGGDITEAFF

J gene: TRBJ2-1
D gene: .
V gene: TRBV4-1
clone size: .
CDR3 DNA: TGCGCCAGCAGCCACCCCGGGAGATGGAATGAGCAGTTCTTC
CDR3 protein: CASSHPGRWNEQFF

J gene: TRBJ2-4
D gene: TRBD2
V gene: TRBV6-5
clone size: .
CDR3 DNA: TGTGCCAGCAGTACAACACGGGGGGGAAACATTCAGTACTTC
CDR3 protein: CASSTTRGGNIQYF

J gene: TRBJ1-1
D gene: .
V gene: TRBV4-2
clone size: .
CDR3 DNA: TGTGCCAGCAACGACGATAATGAAGCTTTCTTT
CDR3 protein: CASNDDNEAFF

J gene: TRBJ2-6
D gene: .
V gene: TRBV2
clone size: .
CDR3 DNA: TGTGCCAGCAGCCCCGGGGTCGGGGCCAACGTCCTGACTTTC
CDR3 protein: CASSPGVGANVLTF

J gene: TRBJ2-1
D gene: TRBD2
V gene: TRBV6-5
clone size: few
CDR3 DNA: TGTGCCAGCAGTTACCGGGAGGGGGGAATCAACAATGAGCAGTTCTTC
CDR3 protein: CASSYREGGINNEQFF

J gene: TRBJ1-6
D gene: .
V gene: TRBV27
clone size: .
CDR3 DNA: TGTGCCAGCAGTTTTCCCGGGGAGGGTTCACCCCTCCACTTT
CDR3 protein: CASSFPGEGSPLHF

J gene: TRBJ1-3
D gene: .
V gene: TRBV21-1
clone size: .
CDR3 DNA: .
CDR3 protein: CASSKLGVGSGNTIYF

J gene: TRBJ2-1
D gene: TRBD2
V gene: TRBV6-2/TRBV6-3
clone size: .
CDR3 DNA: TGTGCCAGCATCCCGGGACTAGCGGGAGTTCATGAGCAGTTCTTC
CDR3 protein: CASIPGLAGVHEQFF

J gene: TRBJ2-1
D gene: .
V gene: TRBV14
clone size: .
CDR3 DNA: TGTGCCAGCAGCCAAGACTACACGGGGAATGAGCAGTTCTTC
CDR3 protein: CASSQDYTGNEQFF

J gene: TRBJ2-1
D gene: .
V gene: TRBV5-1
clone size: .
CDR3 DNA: TGCGCCAGCAGCTCGAAAGTGATGTTAGTCTCCGGCAATGAGCAGTTCTTC
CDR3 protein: CASSSKVMLVSGNEQFF

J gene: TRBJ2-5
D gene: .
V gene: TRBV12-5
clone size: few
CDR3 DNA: TGTGCTAGTGGTTCACTAAACGTGGTTCAAGAGACCCAGTACTTC
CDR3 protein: CASGSLNVVQETQYF

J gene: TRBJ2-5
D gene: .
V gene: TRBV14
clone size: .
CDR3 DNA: TGTGCCAGCACTCCTAAAAACCAAGAGACCCAGTACTTC
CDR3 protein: CASTPKNQETQYF

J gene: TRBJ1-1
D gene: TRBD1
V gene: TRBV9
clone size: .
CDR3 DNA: TGTGCCAGCAGCGGATGGACAGGGTACACTGAAGCTTTCTTT
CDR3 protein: CASSGWTGYTEAFF

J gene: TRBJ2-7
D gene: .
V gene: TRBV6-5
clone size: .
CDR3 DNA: TGTGCCAGCAGTTACTCGGGAGAACCCTACGAGCAGTACTTC
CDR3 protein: CASSYSGEPYEQYF

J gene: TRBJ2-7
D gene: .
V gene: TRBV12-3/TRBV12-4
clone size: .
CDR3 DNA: TGTGCCAGCAGTGGGGCTCTGACCTACGAGCAGTACTTC
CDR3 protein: CASSGALTYEQYF

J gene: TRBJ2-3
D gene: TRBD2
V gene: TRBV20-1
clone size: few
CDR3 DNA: TGCAGTGCTATCTTCCTAGCGGGGAACACAGATACGCAGTATTTT
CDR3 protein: CSAIFLAGNTDTQYF

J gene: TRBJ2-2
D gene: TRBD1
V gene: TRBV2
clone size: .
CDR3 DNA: TGTGCCAGCAGTGCGCAGGGGGTAACCGGGGAGCTGTTTTTT
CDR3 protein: CASSAQGVTGELFF

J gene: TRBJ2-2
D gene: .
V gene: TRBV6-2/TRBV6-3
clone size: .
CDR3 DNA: TGTGCCAGCAGTTGGATCCAATCCGGGACAACCCGTAACACCGGGGAGCTGTTTTTT
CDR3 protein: CASSWIQSGTTRNTGELFF

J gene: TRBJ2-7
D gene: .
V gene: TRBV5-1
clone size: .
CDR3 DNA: TGCGCCAGCAGCTTAGGGGGTCTCTCTTCCTCCTACGAGCAGTACTTC
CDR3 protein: CASSLGGLSSSYEQYF

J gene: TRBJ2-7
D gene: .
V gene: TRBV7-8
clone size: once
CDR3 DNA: TGTGTCAGCAGCTTAGGTAGGAGGGCAGTTAACTACGAGCAGTACTTC
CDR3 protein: CVSSLGRRAVNYEQYF

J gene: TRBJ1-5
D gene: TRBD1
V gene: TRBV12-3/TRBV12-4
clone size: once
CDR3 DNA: TGTGCCAGCAGTTTAGTAGGGACAGGAGGGAATCAGCCCCAGCATTTT
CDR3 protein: CASSLVGTGGNQPQHF

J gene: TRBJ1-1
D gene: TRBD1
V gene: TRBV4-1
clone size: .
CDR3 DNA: TGCGCCAGCAGCCAAGAGAGGACAGGGGGAATGAACACTGAAGCTTTCTTT
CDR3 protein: CASSQERTGGMNTEAFF

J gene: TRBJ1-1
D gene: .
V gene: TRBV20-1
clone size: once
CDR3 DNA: TGCAGTGCGAACCCCAGGGAGAACACTGAAGCTTTCTTT
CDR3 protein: CSANPRENTEAFF

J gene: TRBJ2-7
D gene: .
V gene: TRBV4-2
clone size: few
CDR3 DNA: TGTGCCAGCAGCTACTACAGGGCTTCCTACGAGCAGTACTTC
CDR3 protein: CASSYYRASYEQYF

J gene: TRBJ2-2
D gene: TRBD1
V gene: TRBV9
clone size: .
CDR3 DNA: TGTGCCAGCAGCTTTCGGACAGGGCCAAACACCGGGGAGCTGTTTTTT
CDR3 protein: CASSFRTGPNTGELFF

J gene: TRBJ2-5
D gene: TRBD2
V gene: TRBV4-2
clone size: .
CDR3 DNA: TGTGCCAGCAGCCACCCGACTAGCGGGCCTTCCTACAATGAGCAGTACTTC
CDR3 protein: CASSHPTSGPSYNEQYF

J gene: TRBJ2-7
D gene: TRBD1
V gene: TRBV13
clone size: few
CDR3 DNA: TGTGCCAGCAGCTTAGGCAGGGGGCAGAACGAGCAGTACTTC
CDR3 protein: CASSLGRGQNEQYF

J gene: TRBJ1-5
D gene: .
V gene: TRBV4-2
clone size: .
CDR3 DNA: TGTGCCAGCAGCCAAGCCTTTGGGTTCGGCAATCAGCCCCAGCATTTT
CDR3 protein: CASSQAFGFGNQPQHF

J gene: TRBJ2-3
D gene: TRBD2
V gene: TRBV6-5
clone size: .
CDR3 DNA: TGTGCCAGCACCCGAGCGGGAATTACAGATACGCAGTATTTT
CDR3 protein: CASTRAGITDTQYF

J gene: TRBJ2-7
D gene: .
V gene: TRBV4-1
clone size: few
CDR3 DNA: TGCGCCAGCAGCCAACGTGTGACAGAGCCGTACGAGCAGTACTTC
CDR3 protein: CASSQRVTEPYEQYF

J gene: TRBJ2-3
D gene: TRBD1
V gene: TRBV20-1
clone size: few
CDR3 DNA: TGCAGTGCGGGGGACAGTAGCACAGATACGCAGTATTTT
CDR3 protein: CSAGDSSTDTQYF

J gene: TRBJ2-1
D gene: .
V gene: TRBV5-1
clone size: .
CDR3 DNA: TGCGCCAGCAGCGGGGACTTTCACAATGAGCAGTTCTTC
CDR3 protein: CASSGDFHNEQFF

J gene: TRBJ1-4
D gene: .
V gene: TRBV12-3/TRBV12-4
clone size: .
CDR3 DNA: TGTGCCAGCACCCTCCGGGGGGGAACGGGGGAAAAACTGTTTTTT
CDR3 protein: CASTLRGGTGEKLFF